This entry lists 12 T cell receptor beta chains sequenced from one sample in a study of shared clonotypes between healthy human individuals. Positive CCR7 selection of CD45RO-negative cells yielded the naive CD8 cells, and terminally differentiated effector memory CD45RA+ cells were excluded. Only in-frame clones appear in the TCRdb table, and some are missing; sequencing was by immunoSEQ multiplex PCR. Seen here are about 2 million clones, around 96% observed once, and the top ten hold 1% to 1.3%. The sequencing input was naive CD8+ T cells sorted from blood. These receptors came from a man aged 18 to 30 in good health.

This clone was detected only once. The chain uses TRBV7-8 and TRBJ2-1; TRBD2 aligns across 9 bases. Germline values: CDR1 SGHVS, CDR2 FQNEAQ. The CDR3 contains 17 residues. V lost 1 base and J lost 2; bases outside the gene matches: 6. The CDR3 nucleotides are TGTGCCAGCAGCTTAGTGGCGGGAGGGCCCACCTACAATGAGCAGTTCTTC. Protein sequence: CASSLVAGGPTYNEQFF.

The CDR3 DNA follows: TGTGCCAGCAGCGTATCCGGGACAGGGAAGGAGACCCAGTACTTC. Its protein product is CASSVSGTGKETQYF. The chain is built from TRBV9 and TRBJ2-5; TRBD1 matches at 9 bases. This CDR3 is built from 15 residues. Germline assignment: CDR1 SGDLS and CDR2 YYNGEE. The junction had 6 bases not matched to a gene; V was cut back by 1 base and J by 5 bases.

With respect to this clone: Because the CDR3 is missing its conserved closing phenylalanine or tryptophan, this is likely a read error. No DNA is shown, since the ends of the CDR3 on it are uncertain; the CDR3 is the one TCRdb lists. The chain carries TRBV7-9 and TRBJ1-2. CDR1 is SEHNR, CDR2 FQNEAQ, per germline (reference sequence). The CDR3 sequence runs 9 residues, both termini included. CDR3 protein: CASSPGGYS.

With regard to this clone: This clone may be a read error of a much larger clone one base away. This CDR3 is also generated by other DNA sequences in the sample. The chain recombines TRBV5-6 with TRBJ2-7; D not resolved. The ends were cut back, 5 bases at V and 0 bases at J, with 3 bases in the middle. The CDR3 runs 11 residues. Germline assignment: CDR1 SGHDT and CDR2 YYEEEE. The CDR3 sequence: CASSHSYEQYF. The CDR3 DNA follows: TGTGCCAGCAGTCACTCCTACGAGCAGTACTTC.

The V gene is TRBV6-8, the J gene TRBJ2-7; TRBD2 agrees at 13 bases. Germline V CDR1 and CDR2: MNHGY, SAAAGT. CDR3 length: 13 residues. V was clipped by 10 bases and J by 7 bases; unmatched bases: 7. The CDR3 region is CATGLAGALEQYF. CDR3 in DNA: TGTGCCACCGGACTAGCGGGAGCCCTTGAGCAGTACTTC.

This clone appeared a single time. The chain combines TRBV4-2 with TRBJ2-7, with TRBD1 identical over 8 bases. The CDR3 loop spans 16 amino acids. Unmatched junction bases numbered 6, after V lost 0 bases and J lost 2 bases. CDR1 and CDR2 (germline): LGHNA, YNFKEQ. The CDR3 nucleotides are TGTGCCAGCAGCCAAGAAACAGGGGGTTTCCCCTACGAGCAGTACTTC. Protein sequence: CASSQETGGFPYEQYF.

J is TRBJ2-3 and V is TRBV7-2; 11 nucleotides align to TRBD2. CDR1 and CDR2 (germline): SGHTA, FQGNSA. The length of the CDR3 is 17 residues. V lost 5 bases to trimming and J lost 2 bases; unmatched junction nucleotides: 9. This CDR3 reads CASSQSGLADFTDTQYF. Here the CDR3 DNA reads TGTGCCAGCAGCCAATCGGGACTAGCGGATTTCACAGATACGCAGTATTTT.

On this clone itself: Other nucleotide sequences in the sample specify the same CDR3. This rearrangement joins TRBV7-9 to TRBJ2-5; D unresolved. The CDR3 totals 15 residues. Trimming cost V 1 base and J 1 base, with 10 bases left between them. In germline, CDR1 is SEHNR, CDR2 FQNEAQ (reference sequence). For the CDR3, the DNA is TGTGCCAGCAGCTTAGGGCCGGGCACCCAAGAGACCCAGTACTTC. It specifies CASSLGPGTQETQYF.

This rearrangement joins TRBV5-6 to TRBJ2-1, with D hard to call. V lost 3 bases to trimming and J lost 3 bases, with 7 bases between them. The length of the CDR3 is 13 residues. Germline-derived CDR1 and CDR2 are SGHDT and YYEEEE. CDR3 sequence: CASSSANYNEQFF. CDR3 in DNA: TGTGCCAGCAGCTCCGCGAACTACAATGAGCAGTTCTTC.

V is TRBV27 and J is TRBJ2-7; D gene ambiguous. V lost 2 bases and J 4 bases, leaving 9 bases between the germline ends. This CDR3 is 13 amino acids long. The germline CDR1 and CDR2 sequences are MNHEY and SMNVEV (reference sequence). The CDR3 DNA reads as TGTGCCAGCAGTTTAGGACCTCAATACGAGCAGTACTTC. Translated: CASSLGPQYEQYF.

This clone was seen only once. This CDR3 is also generated by other DNA sequences in the sample. This chain links TRBV11-2 with TRBJ2-7, with D perhaps matching TRBD1 (6 bases). The germline gives CDR1 SGHAT, CDR2 FQNNGV. V lost 5 bases, J lost 4 bases, and 9 bases lay in between. The CDR3 contains 12 residues. CDR3 sequence: CASSPGQYEQYF. The CDR3 DNA reads as TGTGCCAGCAGCCCCGGACAGTACGAGCAGTACTTC.

The chain has TRBV4-1 and TRBJ2-1, with no clear D. V lost 2 bases to trimming and J lost 9 bases, with 17 bases between them. The germline gives CDR1 MGHRA, CDR2 YSYEKL. The CDR3 consists of 15 residues. CDR3 sequence reads: CASSQRPSEKLEQFF. CDR3 sequence (DNA): TGCGCCAGCAGCCAAAGGCCCTCAGAGAAGCTTGAGCAGTTCTTC.